The next 22 T cell receptor beta chains were all read from a single sample in a study of blood T cell repertoires in COVID-19. Profiled with immunoSEQ multiplex PCR; TCRdb holds only in-frame clones, not every one. The sample lists some 180,000 clones, 90% occurring once. Sample: peripheral blood. These receptors originate from a man aged 50-59 years with acute or convalescent COVID-19.

This sequence joins TRBV2 and TRBJ1-6; 8 bases align to TRBD1. Germline CDR1 reads SNHLY; CDR2 reads FYNNEI. Trimming removed 8 bases from V and 0 bases from J; junction bases left unmatched: 21. The CDR3 length is 21 residues. The CDR3, as DNA: TGTGCCAGCTCCCTGCAGGGGGCCCGTGTATCTTTAAGCTCCTATAATTCACCCCTCCACTTT. This sequence encodes CASSLQGARVSLSSYNSPLHF.

The J gene is TRBJ2-1, the V gene TRBV27; 12 bases align to TRBD2. Germline V gene data show CDR1 as MNHEY and CDR2 as SMNVEV (reference sequence). V shed 6 bases, J shed 6 bases, and the junction held 3 bases outside the gene matches. The CDR3 consists of 14 residues. CDR3 region: CASRTSGSSNEQFF. DNA of the CDR3: TGTGCCAGCAGGACTAGCGGGAGTAGCAATGAGCAGTTCTTC.

As DNA, the CDR3 is TGTGCCAGCACCTCCGAAGGGACAGGGACCTTC. Amino acid sequence: CASTSEGTGTF. This rearrangement joins TRBV6-5 to TRBJ1-2, with 9 bases fitting TRBD1. Germline trimming cut 7 bases from V and 14 bases from J; bases unmatched to any gene: 8. The CDR3 is 11 residues long. The germline CDR1 and CDR2 sequences are MNHEY and SVGAGI.

The V and J genes are TRBV6-2 or TRBV6-3 and TRBJ2-7; a weak D match, TRBD2 (5 bases). V lost 4 bases and J 4 bases, leaving 20 bases between the germline ends. CDR1 and CDR2 from the germline V gene are MNHEY and SVGEGT. The CDR3 covers 16 residues. CDR3 coding DNA: TGTGCCAGCAGTTCGTGGGAGCGGACGACGGAGTACGAGCAGTACGTC. Its protein product is CASSSWERTTEYEQYV.

V gene TRBV28 combines with J gene TRBJ2-3; TRBD2 matches at 10 bases. CDR1 and CDR2 (germline): MDHEN, SYDVKM. V was clipped by 5 bases and J by 5 bases; unmatched bases: 4. CDR3 size: 14 residues. The CDR3 loop is CASSSGGAKDTQYF. As DNA, the CDR3 is TGTGCCAGCAGTAGCGGGGGGGCCAAAGATACGCAGTATTTT.

V gene TRBV7-2 combines with J gene TRBJ1-1; 8 positions match TRBD1. J was trimmed by 4 bases and V by 6 bases; bases with no gene match: 4. Germline loops: CDR1 SGHTA, CDR2 FQGNSA. The CDR3 contains 13 residues. Here the CDR3 DNA reads TGTGCCAGCAGTCAAACAGGGGGCACTGAAGCTTTCTTT. Amino acid sequence: CASSQTGGTEAFF. The full variable domain, completed using reference TRBV7-2 and TRBJ1-1, is GAGVSQSPSNKVTEKGKDVELRCDPISGHTALYWYRQSLGQGLEFLIYFQGNSAPDKSGLPSDRFSAERTGGSVSTLTIQRTQQEDSAVYLCASSQTGGTEAFFGQGTRLTVV.

V is TRBV3-1 (or the pseudogene TRBV3-2) and J is TRBJ2-7; TRBD2 might be the D (6 bases). The CDR3 is 16 amino acids. V shed 2 bases and J shed 0 bases, with 14 bases lying between them. Germline lookup yields CDR1 LGHDT and CDR2 YNNKEL (reference sequence). CDR3 sequence reads: CASSQNGAGSSYEQYF. The CDR3 coding sequence is TGTGCCAGCAGCCAAAACGGGGCGGGGAGCTCCTACGAGCAGTACTTC.

The chain joins TRBV18 to TRBJ1-1; D is undetermined. CDR3 length equals 15 residues. CDR1 and CDR2 (germline): KGHSH, LQKENI. Trimming left V 2 bases short and J 5 bases short, with 15 bases between. The CDR3 region is CASSPGRQEYTEAFF. CDR3 sequence (DNA): TGTGCCAGCTCACCAGGTAGGCAGGAATATACTGAAGCTTTCTTT. The full variable domain, rest sourced from reference TRBV18 and TRBJ1-1, is NAGVMQNPRHLVRRRGQEARLRCSPMKGHSHVYWYRQLPEEGLKFMVYLQKENIIDESGMPKERFSAEFPKEGPSILRIQQVVRGDSAAYFCASSPGRQEYTEAFFGQGTRLTVV.

The chain uses TRBV5-4 and TRBJ2-5, with 7 bases lining up with TRBD2. V lost 0 bases and J lost 3; bases outside the gene matches: 8. Germline V gives CDR1 SGHNT, CDR2 YYREEE (reference sequence). CDR3 size: 16 residues. CDR3 residues: CASSLGFLAAKETQYF. CDR3 coding DNA: TGTGCCAGCAGCTTGGGGTTCCTAGCGGCAAAAGAGACCCAGTACTTC.

This chain connects TRBV2 to TRBJ1-6; 10 nucleotides align to TRBD1. CDR3 size: 14 residues. Germline CDR1 and CDR2: SNHLY and FYNNEI. J was trimmed by 7 bases and V by 7 bases; bases with no gene match: 4. CDR3 in amino acids: CASTRDRGNSPLHF. DNA for the CDR3: TGTGCCAGCACTCGGGACAGGGGAAATTCACCCCTCCACTTT.

This chain joins TRBV10-3 and TRBJ1-2, with D unclear. Trimming took off 3 bases at V and 9 bases at J, with 11 bases between the two ends. This CDR3 region has 12 residues. From germline, CDR1 is ENHRY and CDR2 SYGVKD. The CDR3: CAISDREQSYTF. CDR3 nucleotides: TGTGCCATCAGTGATCGGGAGCAGAGCTACACCTTC.

The V gene is TRBV19, the J gene TRBJ2-1; a weak D match, TRBD1 (5 bases). CDR1 LNHDA and CDR2 SQIVND come from the germline V gene (reference sequence). V lost 3 bases and J lost 3, with 12 bases in between. The CDR3 runs 15 residues. CDR3 coding DNA: TGTGCCAGTAGTATCAGGGAACGATTCTACAATGAGCAGTTCTTC. It translates to CASSIRERFYNEQFF.

CDR3 sequence: CASSIDYRDQPQHF. CDR3 sequence (DNA): TGTGCCAGTAGTATAGATTACAGGGATCAGCCCCAGCATTTT. This chain joins TRBV19 and TRBJ1-5, with D perhaps matching TRBD1 (6 bases). The V and J ends lost 0 bases and 5 bases respectively, with 8 bases between them. In germline, CDR1 is LNHDA, CDR2 SQIVND (reference sequence). This CDR3 spans 14 amino acids.

The chain combines TRBV7-2 with TRBJ2-3; 11 bases agree with TRBD1. Trimming at V came to 5 bases and at J to 0 bases, leaving 4 bases not matched to a gene. The germline V gene encodes CDR1 SGHTA and CDR2 FQGNSA. The CDR3 contains 16 residues. Here the CDR3 DNA reads TGTGCCAGCAGCCGGAGGGACAGGGGGAGCACAGATACGCAGTATTTT. This gives the protein CASSRRDRGSTDTQYF.

V is TRBV15 and J is TRBJ1-2; TRBD1 aligns across 8 bases. J lost 4 bases, V lost 5 bases, and 12 bases had no gene match. Germline V gives CDR1 LNHNV, CDR2 YYDKDF (reference sequence). The CDR3 totals 16 residues. CDR3 in amino acids: CATSLRGGQAIYGYTF. CDR3 nucleotide sequence: TGTGCCACCAGCTTAAGGGGGGGACAGGCCATCTATGGCTACACCTTC. Full variable domain (remainder filled in from reference TRBV15 and TRBJ1-2): DAMVIQNPRYQVTQFGKPVTLSCSQTLNHNVMYWYQQKSSQAPKLLFHYYDKDFNNEADTPDNFQSRRPNTSFCFLDIRSPGLGDTAMYLCATSLRGGQAIYGYTFGSGTRLTVV.

The chain combines TRBV7-6 with TRBJ1-6; D is ambiguous. V gave up 2 bases and J gave up 0 bases, with 5 bases separating them. The germline V gene has CDR1 SGHVS and CDR2 FNYEAQ. The CDR3 is made up of 15 amino acids. CDR3 in amino acids: CASSLSGSYNSPLHF. Here the CDR3 DNA reads TGTGCCAGCAGCTTATCAGGCTCCTATAATTCACCCCTCCACTTT.

This clone was counted a single time. At one end the junction does not follow the germline gene, possibly because of a read error. The rearrangement links TRBV12-3 or TRBV12-4 to TRBJ1-1, with D maybe TRBD1 (6 bases). The CDR3 contains 11 residues. The CDR3 spells CASSVTGTPWF. DNA of the CDR3: TGTGCCAGCAGTGTGACCGGGACACCTTGGTTT.

The chain couples TRBV5-8 to TRBJ2-5; tentative D call: TRBD2 (5 bases). This CDR3 contains 10 residues. Trimming stripped 5 bases from V and 10 bases from J, with 9 bases between. Germline CDR1 and CDR2: SGHTS and YDEGEE. The CDR3 bases are TGTGCCAGCAGTAGTGAGGGCCAGTACTTC. It codes for CASSSEGQYF.

V and J are TRBV2 and TRBJ1-1; D remains ambiguous. The V gene's germline CDR1 is SNHLY and CDR2 FYNNEI. V lost 4 bases to trimming and J lost 0 bases, with 9 bases between them. The CDR3 is made up of 14 amino acids. The CDR3: CASSGPTVNTEAFF. CDR3 bases: TGTGCCAGCAGTGGACCTACAGTGAACACTGAAGCTTTCTTT. The whole variable domain, remainder taken from reference TRBV2 and TRBJ1-1, is EPEVTQTPSHQVTQMGQEVILRCVPISNHLYFYWYRQILGQKVEFLVSFYNNEISEKSEIFDDQFSVERPDGSNFTLKIRSTKLEDSAMYFCASSGPTVNTEAFFGQGTRLTVV.

The V gene is TRBV4-3, the J gene TRBJ2-5; D is possibly TRBD2 (7 bases). Trimming cost V 1 base and J 5 bases, with 14 bases left between them. The CDR3 consists of 15 residues. In germline, CDR1 is LGHNA, CDR2 YSLEER. This CDR3 reads CASSQVPGGLETQYF. CDR3 nucleotide sequence: TGCGCCAGCAGCCAAGTACCGGGGGGCCTGGAGACCCAGTACTTC.

The chain recombines TRBV19 with TRBJ1-1; the match to TRBD1 covers 8 bases. Germline V CDR1 and CDR2: LNHDA, SQIVND (reference sequence). V lost 6 bases to trimming and J lost 1 base; unmatched junction nucleotides: 10. This CDR3 has 16 amino acids. The CDR3 protein is CASRTDREAWNTEAFF. DNA of the CDR3: TGTGCCAGTAGAACGGACAGGGAGGCATGGAACACTGAAGCTTTCTTT.

The chain uses TRBV6-5 and TRBJ2-2; 8 positions match TRBD2. The CDR3 runs 15 residues. The germline V gene encodes CDR1 MNHEY and CDR2 SVGAGI. After removal of 6 bases from V and 2 bases from J, the junction contained 5 bases not matched to a gene. Here the CDR3 reads CASRRAGANTGELFF. The CDR3, as DNA: TGTGCCAGCAGGAGAGCGGGGGCCAACACCGGGGAGCTGTTTTTT.